This T cell receptor (beta chain) was profiled in a study of regulatory T cells in long-lasting Graves disease. With respect to this clonotype: The antigen is unknown.

Whole-study results and caveats: Persistent disease preferred TRBV28, TRBJ1-2 and TRBJ2-5.

Documented time point: newly diagnosed GD, antithyroid drugs for less than 3 months. RNA extracted from PBMCs served as the sequencing template. Germline V gene data show CDR1 as SGHTS and CDR2 as YDEGEE. The CDR3 loop spans 14 amino acids. With 4 bases clipped from V and 2 bases from J, the junction kept 5 bases outside the gene matches. Both iRepertoire HTBI primers and Arm-PCR of CDR3 regions were used to build the TCR beta libraries. TCRdb ran MiXCR on the multiplex PCR reads and lists one entry per CDR3 protein. The data hold over 500,000 distinct CDR3 sequences, with approximately 15% observed a single time. These data were likewise used in another study, on T cells in Graves' hyperthyroidism and ophthalmopathy. From that paper: Prediction of ophthalmopathy progression came a median 6.5 months pre-onset.

The specimen was peripheral blood mononuclear cells (PBMCs), collected at new diagnosis, from a patient treated with antithyroid drugs. The clonotype was recovered from a woman under 40 with Graves disease. The rearrangement joins TRBV5-8 to TRBJ2-7; 8 nucleotides agree with TRBD1. CDR3 loop: CASSTGQGPYEQYF. The CDR3 DNA reads TGTGCCAGCAGCACCGGACAGGGCCCCTACGAGCAGTACTTC.